A selection of T cell receptor beta chains follows, all from one sample in a study of blood T cell repertoires in COVID-19. The protocol was immunoSEQ multiplex PCR, while the TCRdb copy is restricted to in-frame clones and leaves out a portion. The profile shows 470,000 or so clones, about 90% of them singletons. Specimen: PBMCs or T cells enriched from blood (not recorded which). These receptors were obtained from a young woman with acute COVID-19. CDR3s include the opening cysteine and the closing phenylalanine or tryptophan. Each record gives: V gene, J gene, clone size, D gene, CDR3 DNA, CDR3 protein. D genes are given only for firm matches. Clone size is shown for a subset of rows, as once, few, many or a class of expanded clone.

TRBV11-2,TRBJ2-7,NA,TRBD2,TGTGCCAGCAGCGCGGGACTATCAGGCTACGAGCAGTACTTC,CASSAGLSGYEQYF
TRBV28,TRBJ1-6,few,NA,TGTGCCAGCAAGGTTGAGGGAAGGGGGTATAATTCACCCCTCCACTTT,CASKVEGRGYNSPLHF
TRBV25-1,TRBJ2-1,NA,TRBD1,TGTGCCAGCAGTTTTACAGGGGCTTACAATGAGCAGTTCTTC,CASSFTGAYNEQFF
TRBV19,TRBJ1-2,NA,NA,TGTGCCAGTACCCAGGGCATATACTATGGCTACACCTTC,CASTQGIYYGYTF
TRBV11-2,TRBJ2-5,NA,NA,TGTGCCAGCAGCCACCTATCCCAGGCGGAGACCCAGTACTTC,CASSHLSQAETQYF
TRBV14,TRBJ2-7,NA,TRBD1,TGTGCCAGCAGCCAAGTTGCCCTATTGGGACAGGGTTACGAGCAGTACTTC,CASSQVALLGQGYEQYF
TRBV28,TRBJ1-4,once,NA,TGTGCCAGCAGTCCCTACGGGACTAATAATGAAAAACTGTTTTTT,CASSPYGTNNEKLFF
TRBV6-5,TRBJ1-1,few,NA,TGTGCCAGCAGCCTTGGGGGGACGAACACTGAAGCTTTCTTT,CASSLGGTNTEAFF
TRBV19,TRBJ2-5,NA,TRBD1,TGTGCCAGTTCCCGGGGGACAGGGCTTGGAGAGACCCAGTACTTC,CASSRGTGLGETQYF
TRBV5-1,TRBJ2-2,NA,TRBD1,TGCGCCAGCAGCCAGGGACAGGGAAATGCCGGGGAGCTGTTTTTT,CASSQGQGNAGELFF
TRBV5-1,TRBJ2-5,NA,NA,TGCGCCAGCAGCTTGGGACAGGCGGAGACCCAGTACTTC,CASSLGQAETQYF
TRBV29-1,TRBJ1-1,NA,NA,TGCAGCGGGAGGGGTCGGGTTGAAGCTTTCTTT,CSGRGRVEAFF
TRBV5-4,TRBJ2-7,NA,TRBD2,TGTGCCAGCAGCTTTAACACGGGGGGGAGCTCCTACGAGCAGTACTTC,CASSFNTGGSSYEQYF
TRBV2,TRBJ2-1,NA,NA,TGTGCCAGCAAGGAGTTCCTTGTTTCGGGCAATGAGCAGTTCTTC,CASKEFLVSGNEQFF
TRBV27,TRBJ1-5,NA,NA,TGTGCCAGCAGTTTAACTCCGCCCCGGGGACAGCCCCAGCATTTT,CASSLTPPRGQPQHF
TRBV7-6,TRBJ2-4,NA,NA,TGTGCCAGCAGCTTAGGAAAAGGGGGAAACATTCAGTACTTC,CASSLGKGGNIQYF
TRBV7-9,TRBJ1-1,NA,NA,TGTGCCAGCAGCCCACCGGGTTTCACTGAAGCTTTCTTT,CASSPPGFTEAFF
TRBV19,TRBJ1-3,NA,NA,TGTGCCAGTAGCTATGACACCGCTGGAAACACCATATATTTT,CASSYDTAGNTIYF
TRBV18,TRBJ1-4,NA,TRBD1,TGTGCCAGCTCACCGAACAGGGGACTGGGTAATGAAAAACTGTTTTTT,CASSPNRGLGNEKLFF
TRBV24-1,TRBJ2-2,NA,NA,TGTGCCACCAGTGACCTACCCGGACTAATTGGGTACACCGGGGAGCTGTTTTTT,CATSDLPGLIGYTGELFF
TRBV5-4,TRBJ2-7,NA,TRBD1,TGTGCCAGCAGCAATCGGGACAGGTCCTACGAGCAGTACTTC,CASSNRDRSYEQYF
TRBV7-2,TRBJ2-1,NA,TRBD2,TGTGCCAGCAGCTTTCAAGCGGGGGCCCCGACTGAGCAGTTCTTC,CASSFQAGAPTEQFF
TRBV7-3,TRBJ1-1,few,TRBD1,TGTGCCAGCAGCCAACAGGGGGAGGGTTTTACTGAAGCTTTCTTT,CASSQQGEGFTEAFF
TRBV7-2,TRBJ2-5,NA,TRBD2,TGTGCCAGCAGCGACGGAGCGGGAGGAGGAGAGACCCAGTACTTC,CASSDGAGGGETQYF
TRBV5-8,TRBJ2-7,once,NA,TGTGCCAGCCGTGGACAGATCTACGAGCAGTACTTC,CASRGQIYEQYF
TRBV5-1,TRBJ1-1,NA,TRBD1,TGCGCCAGCAGCTCCGATCTGGGAACAGGGGCCTGGGGGGTAAGCACTGAAGCTTTCTTT,CASSSDLGTGAWGVSTEAFF
TRBV18,TRBJ1-2,NA,NA,TGTGCCAGCTCACAATTCTCCGGTGGACAGCACTATGGCTACACCTTC,CASSQFSGGQHYGYTF
TRBV7-9,TRBJ2-7,NA,NA,TGTGCCAGCAATCTCTGGGGCCAGGACAAGACCTACGAGCAGTACTTC,CASNLWGQDKTYEQYF
TRBV6-4,TRBJ2-6,NA,NA,TGTGCCAGCCGGGACTTAGATAATGGGGCCAACGTCCTGACTTTC,CASRDLDNGANVLTF
TRBV28,TRBJ1-5,NA,TRBD1,TGTGCCAGCAGTAGACAGGGGGGCAATCAGCCCCAGCATTTT,CASSRQGGNQPQHF
TRBV7-8,TRBJ1-4,NA,TRBD1,TGTGCCAGCACCCAGGACAGGGCTAATGAAAAACTGTTTTTT,CASTQDRANEKLFF
TRBV6-5,TRBJ2-1,NA,TRBD2,TGTGCCAGCAGTTACTCCCGGGAGGGCCCGAATGAGCAGTTCTTC,CASSYSREGPNEQFF
TRBV9,TRBJ1-2,once,NA,TGTGCCAGCAGCGTCCGGGACTGGAGGGATGGCTACACCTTC,CASSVRDWRDGYTF
TRBV4-3,TRBJ1-6,NA,TRBD1,TGCGCCAGCAGCCAAGAAATCGGACAGGGGAATTCACCCCTCCACTTT,CASSQEIGQGNSPLHF
TRBV6-4,TRBJ1-2,NA,NA,TGTGCCAGCAGTTCGACTGCGGGGGGGAATGGCTACACCTTC,CASSSTAGGNGYTF
TRBV2,TRBJ1-1,NA,NA,TGTGCCAGCAGTGAAGACAGATCGGTAACATTAGAAGCTTTCTTT,CASSEDRSVTLEAFF
TRBV7-2,TRBJ2-7,few,NA,TGTGCCAGCAGCTTACAGGAATTCTACGAGCAGTACTTC,CASSLQEFYEQYF
TRBV7-6,TRBJ2-5,once,NA,TGTGCCAGCAGCTTAGAGGGGCGGCCACAAGAGACCCAGTACTTC,CASSLEGRPQETQYF